The 2 T cell receptor beta chains presented below share a single source sample, sequenced in a study of identifying expanded T cells in peripheral blood. Some clones are missing from TCRdb's copy, which holds only in-frame ones; the method was immunoSEQ multiplex PCR. The data show some 65,000 clones, about four fifths seen once. Sequencing used blood. The receptor source for this set is a person aged 18 to 70 in good health.

This chain joins TRBV30 and TRBJ1-4, with TRBD1 identical over 9 bases. This CDR3 comprises 13 residues. V lost 4 bases, J lost 8 bases, and 5 bases stayed unmatched. Germline CDR1 is GTSNPN and CDR2 is SVGIG (reference sequence). CDR3 sequence: CAWKDRGKEKLFF. CDR3 nucleotide sequence: TGTGCCTGGAAGGACAGGGGTAAAGAAAAACTGTTTTTT.

This sequence joins TRBV29-1 and TRBJ2-2, with D perhaps being TRBD1 or TRBD2 (6 bases each). Trimming pared 5 bases from V and 7 bases from J, leaving 14 bases between. CDR1 and CDR2 from the germline V gene are SQVTM and ANQGSEA. This CDR3 spans 13 amino acids. CDR3: CSVRGARGGELFF. As DNA, the CDR3 is TGCAGCGTTAGGGGGGCGCGGGGCGGGGAGCTGTTTTTT.